The entry below describes one T cell receptor (beta chain). Its matching antigen is unknown. These data originate in a study of cytotoxic CD8 clonotypes in ibrutinib-treated CLL. In the study overall: About 25 partial and 2 complete responses; at median about 63 months, about 14 remitted, about twelve progressed. Sample averages reached 255,043 productive templates and tens of thousands of productive rearrangements.

Produced via immunoSEQ multiplex PCR; TCRdb's table is partial and in-frame only. The data show about 22,000 clones, roughly 80% seen once. Study-wide results and caveats: Whereas clonality rose at ibrutinib response, it declined toward baseline at progression.

The CDR3 is 14 residues long. Germline lookup yields CDR1 LGHNA and CDR2 YSLEER. V lost 9 bases and J lost 6, with 19 bases in between. The clonotype comes from a human donor with chronic lymphocytic leukemia. J is TRBJ2-3 and V is TRBV4-3, with TRBD2 as a possible D gene (7 bases). The starting material was PBMCs, obtained before ibrutinib treatment. DNA of the CDR3: TGCGCCAGTCGGGGGGCGGGCCGTCCGGATACGCAGTATTTT. Translation: CASRGAGRPDTQYF.